Listed below are T cell receptor beta chains from one sample, sequenced in a study of cytomegalovirus exposure and HLA in healthy donors. Clones were sequenced by immunoSEQ multiplex PCR, and TCRdb holds only the in-frame ones, with some missing. Of 95,000 to 120,000 clones listed, 60% to 80% were seen once; the top ten hold roughly 8.3%. The material sequenced was PBMCs. These receptors came from a man aged 18 to 30 in good health and CMV-seropositive. The CDR3 runs from the conserved cysteine through the conserved F or W. The D gene is left open where the match is weak. Clone size is given for some rows only: seen once, a few or many times, or a class if the clone is expanded.

j_call | d_call | v_call | clone_size | cdr3_nt | cdr3_aa
TRBJ1-6 | NA | TRBV6-5 | few | TGTGCCAGCAGTTACCGTAATTCACCCCTCCACTTT | CASSYRNSPLHF
TRBJ2-4 | TRBD2 | TRBV5-1 | once | TGCGCCAGCAGCCCCACCACTGGGGCGGGGGGGGCCAAAAACATTCAATACTTC | CASSPTTGAGGAKNIQYF
TRBJ2-3 | TRBD2 | TRBV28 | NA | TGTGCCAGCAACAAGCGGGGGAAGCCGGGCGATACGCAGTATTTT | CASNKRGKPGDTQYF
TRBJ1-5 | TRBD1 | TRBV2 | few | TGTGCCAGCAGAATGGACAGGGTGGTTAATCAGCCCCAGCATTTT | CASRMDRVVNQPQHF
TRBJ1-1 | NA | TRBV19 | NA | TGTGCCAGTAGTATAGGGACAAGGGGGATGAACACTGAAGCTTTCTTT | CASSIGTRGMNTEAFF
TRBJ2-5 | NA | TRBV7-9 | NA | TGTGCCAGCAGCTTAGTTATCGGTGTCGTCCTAGCACAAGAGACCCAGTACTTC | CASSLVIGVVLAQETQYF
TRBJ2-7 | TRBD1 | TRBV5-1 | NA | TGCGCCAGCAGCAGCCGGGACAGGGAGGGCGAGCAGTACTTC | CASSSRDREGEQYF
TRBJ2-3 | TRBD2 | TRBV29-1 | NA | TGCAGCGTCATGTTTTCCTCGGAGGGACTAGCAGATACGCAGTATTTT | CSVMFSSEGLADTQYF
TRBJ1-1 | TRBD1 | TRBV7-2 | NA | TGTGCCAGCAGCCAGGGGGGTTCTTCCGCTGAAGCTTTCTTT | CASSQGGSSAEAFF
TRBJ1-1 | NA | TRBV4-1 | NA | TGCGCCAGCAGGTCGACACCGAACACTGAAGCTTTCTTT | CASRSTPNTEAFF
TRBJ1-5 | NA | TRBV6-1 | NA | TGTGCCAGCAGTGGGAGACAGGTTAATCAGCCCCAGCATTTT | CASSGRQVNQPQHF
TRBJ2-5 | NA | TRBV4-1 | NA | TGCGCCAGCAGCCAAGAGGAGGGGGCGGGCGAGACCCAGTACTTC | CASSQEEGAGETQYF
TRBJ2-7 | TRBD1 | TRBV2 | NA | TGTGCCAGCAGTCGAACCGGGACAGGTGACTACGAGCAGTACTTC | CASSRTGTGDYEQYF
TRBJ2-5 | TRBD2 | TRBV5-4 | NA | TGTGCCAGCAGCTTTGGGGCGGGGGTGGAGACCCAGTACTTC | CASSFGAGVETQYF
TRBJ2-7 | TRBD2 | TRBV4-1 | once | TGCGCCAGCAGCCTAGCCCCGGGACTAGCGGGGGGGGCCTACGAGCAGTACTTC | CASSLAPGLAGGAYEQYF
TRBJ2-5 | TRBD2 | TRBV6-1 | NA | TGTGCCAGCAGTGCAGGACTAGCGGGGGGACGAAAAGAGACCCAGTACTTC | CASSAGLAGGRKETQYF
TRBJ2-5 | NA | TRBV27 | NA | TGTGCCAGCAGTCTCCGATTGGCAGGGATGCCAGAGACCCAGTACTTC | CASSLRLAGMPETQYF
TRBJ2-5 | TRBD1 | TRBV29-1 | NA | TGCAGCGCTGCGACAGGGGGGGAGACCCAGTACTTC | CSAATGGETQYF
TRBJ2-7 | TRBD1 | TRBV6-5 | NA | TGTGCCAGCAGCCGGGGCGGGACAGGGTCCGAGCAGTACTTC | CASSRGGTGSEQYF
TRBJ2-4 | TRBD1 | TRBV6-5 | once | TGTGCCAGCAGTTCAAACGACAGGGTAAACATTCAGTACTTC | CASSSNDRVNIQYF
TRBJ2-7 | NA | TRBV4-2 | NA | TGTGCCAGCAGCCAAGTTCACCTAGCTAGCTCCTACGAGCAGTACTTC | CASSQVHLASSYEQYF
TRBJ2-5 | NA | TRBV10-1 | once | TGCGCCAGCAGTGAGTCGACAGCTCAAGAGACCCAGTACTTC | CASSESTAQETQYF
TRBJ1-4 | NA | TRBV2 | NA | TGTGCCAGCAGTGAGGCGGGAGTCCGTGAAAAACTGTTTTTT | CASSEAGVREKLFF
TRBJ2-7 | NA | TRBV20-1 | NA | TGCAGTGCACTACGGGACTCTGGGCAGTACTTC | CSALRDSGQYF
TRBJ1-3 | NA | TRBV2 | NA | TGTGCCAGCATTCGGGATCGTGGAAACACCATATATTTT | CASIRDRGNTIYF
TRBJ2-1 | NA | TRBV6-5 | NA | TGTGCCAGCAGTAAGAGCAGGACTCTCTACAATGAGCAGTTCTTC | CASSKSRTLYNEQFF
TRBJ2-5 | NA | TRBV27 | NA | TGTGCCAGCAGTTTACTTGCGGAGACCCAGTACTTC | CASSLLAETQYF
TRBJ2-3 | TRBD2 | TRBV28 | few | TGTGCCAGCAGGCCGTTAGCGGGAAAATTGACAGATACGCAGTATTTT | CASRPLAGKLTDTQYF
TRBJ2-5 | NA | TRBV5-6 | NA | TGTGCCAGCAGCTTGGTACAGAGCCAAGAGACCCAGTACTTC | CASSLVQSQETQYF
TRBJ1-5 | NA | TRBV6-1 | NA | TGTGCCAGCCTCGGGGAAAGGAATCAGCCCCAGCATTTT | CASLGERNQPQHF
TRBJ2-6 | NA | TRBV7-2 | once | TGTGCCAGCAGCTTAGGAGTTCCCTCTGGGGCCAACGTCCTGACTTTC | CASSLGVPSGANVLTF
TRBJ1-6 | NA | TRBV6-7 | NA | TGTGCCAGCAGTTATAAAAAGGGGGAGAGGAATTCACCCCTCCACTTT | CASSYKKGERNSPLHF
TRBJ2-3 | TRBD1 | TRBV4-1 | NA | TGCGCCAGCAGCCGATCACCGTGGGACAGGGGCCCAGATACGCAGTATTTT | CASSRSPWDRGPDTQYF
TRBJ2-5 | NA | TRBV20-1 | once | TGCAGTGCTAGATCTGAGACCCAGTACTTC | CSARSETQYF
TRBJ2-2 | TRBD2 | TRBV5-1 | few | TGCGCCAGCAGCTCTACTCAGGGGACTAGCGGTACCGGGGAGCTGTTTTTT | CASSSTQGTSGTGELFF
TRBJ1-2 | NA | TRBV6-5 | NA | TGTGCCAGCAGTTACGGCCAGGATAACTATGGCTACACCTTC | CASSYGQDNYGYTF
TRBJ1-4 | NA | TRBV18 | NA | TGTGCCAGCTCACCAAACAGGGACGGATCAACTAATGAAAAACTGTTTTTT | CASSPNRDGSTNEKLFF
TRBJ2-5 | NA | TRBV6-5 | NA | TGTGCCAGCACCACAAACAGAGGGGGGGCTAGTACCCAGTACTTC | CASTTNRGGASTQYF
TRBJ2-7 | TRBD1 | TRBV6-5 | NA | TGTGCCAGCAGGGGGGGACAGGGGGCAGGGGAGCAGTACTTC | CASRGGQGAGEQYF
TRBJ2-1 | NA | TRBV7-2 | NA | TGTGCCAGCAGCTTAGCACTCGTGAATGAGCAGTTCTTC | CASSLALVNEQFF
TRBJ2-3 | TRBD2 | TRBV20-1 | NA | TGCAGTGCTGGGCGGGAGCATAAGTATTTT | CSAGREHKYF
TRBJ1-2 | TRBD1 | TRBV5-5 | few | TGTGCCAGCAGCTTGGGAGGGGGCCGTACCCACCGGGTGGTACTCTATGGCTACACCTTC | CASSLGGGRTHRVVLYGYTF
TRBJ2-6 | TRBD2 | TRBV7-2 | NA | TGTGCCAGCAGCTTACCGGGTAGCGGGGGGGAAGGGGCCAACGTCCTGACTTTC | CASSLPGSGGEGANVLTF
TRBJ2-7 | NA | TRBV29-1 | NA | TGCAGCGCCCTCGAGGGAAATTCCTACGAGCAGTACTTC | CSALEGNSYEQYF
TRBJ2-1 | TRBD2 | TRBV5-6 | NA | TGTGCCAGCAGCATACTAGCGGGGGGGCCTTTCAATGAGCAGTTCTTC | CASSILAGGPFNEQFF
TRBJ1-2 | NA | TRBV11-3 | NA | TGTGCCAGCAGTTCCGGGACACCTTATGGCTACACCTTC | CASSSGTPYGYTF
TRBJ1-5 | NA | TRBV6-4 | NA | TGTGCCAGCAGTGACTCGAAAACTCAGGGAGGATTAGATCAGCCCCAGCATTTT | CASSDSKTQGGLDQPQHF
TRBJ2-7 | TRBD1 | TRBV19 | NA | TGTGCCAGTACCCGGACAGGGGGACCCTACGAGCAGTACTTC | CASTRTGGPYEQYF